The 32 T cell receptor beta chains in this list originate from one sample, sequenced in a study of graft-versus-host responses after intestinal transplantation. The protocol was immunoSEQ multiplex PCR, while the TCRdb copy is restricted to in-frame clones and leaves out a portion. The repertoire holds tens of thousands of clones, roughly 87% seen once, with 5% to 6.5% in the top ten. The sequencing here drew on PBMCs, taken approximately 65 days after intestinal transplantation. These receptors all come from a human patient who received an intestinal transplant, so some T cells may come from the graft donor.

The chain joins TRBV12-5 to TRBJ2-1; 8 bases line up with TRBD2. Germline CDR1 LGHNT, CDR2 FRNRAP. The CDR3 runs 16 residues. With 3 bases clipped from V and 8 bases from J, the junction kept 12 bases outside the gene matches. CDR3 coding DNA: TGTGCTAGTGGTTTAGTTCGGGGGGGCCTCGTCGATGAGCAGTTCTTC. Translating gives CASGLVRGGLVDEQFF.

In this sample, this clone turned up a few times. This chain joins TRBV6-1 and TRBJ2-7; no clear D. From germline, CDR1 is MNHNS and CDR2 SASEGT. The germline V and J ends were trimmed by 6 bases and 6 bases, with 9 bases remaining between them. The CDR3 runs 11 residues. The CDR3 region has the DNA TGTGCCAGCAGGGAAATGGCCGAGCAGTACTTC. This encodes CASREMAEQYF.

The rearrangement joins TRBV6-1 to TRBJ2-3; TRBD2 matches 10 bases. The germline V gene has CDR1 MNHNS and CDR2 SASEGT. The CDR3 sequence is 16 residues long. V was clipped by 2 bases and J by 4 bases; unmatched bases: 6. CDR3 residues: CASSEFGTSGADTQYF. The CDR3 nucleotides read TGTGCCAGCAGTGAATTTGGTACTAGCGGGGCAGATACGCAGTATTTT.

The chain combines TRBV7-6 with TRBJ1-4, with TRBD1 as a possible D gene (6 bases). The CDR3 sequence is 14 residues long. Germline CDR1 and CDR2: SGHVS and FNYEAQ. V lost 1 base to trimming and J lost 8 bases, with 11 bases between them. The CDR3 protein is CASSLGGAREKLFF. The DNA of the CDR3 is TGTGCCAGCAGCTTAGGGGGGGCGAGAGAAAAACTGTTTTTT.

This chain connects TRBV6-4 to TRBJ2-5, with TRBD2 as a possible D gene (5 bases). The J call may be faulty, since TRBJ2-7 better matches the DNA end. This CDR3 is 14 amino acids long. The germline CDR1 and CDR2 sequences are MRHNA and SNTAGT. CDR3 sequence reads: CASSDPRESYEQYF. CDR3 sequence (DNA): TGTGCCAGCAGTGACCCGAGGGAATCCTACGAGCAGTACTTC.

Written as DNA, the CDR3 is TGTGCCACCGAAACGACCGGGACAGGGGGTCGCGAGCAGTACTTC. As protein: CATETTGTGGREQYF. This chain joins TRBV15 and TRBJ2-7, with TRBD1 matching 11 bases. The germline V gene encodes CDR1 LNHNV and CDR2 YYDKDF (reference sequence). With 8 bases clipped from V and 6 bases from J, the junction kept 12 bases outside the gene matches. CDR3 length equals 15 residues. Drawing the rest from reference TRBV15 and TRBJ2-7, the complete variable domain is DAMVIQNPRYQVTQFGKPVTLSCSQTLNHNVMYWYQQKSSQAPKLLFHYYDKDFNNEADTPDNFQSRRPNTSFCFLDIRSPGLGDTAMYLCATETTGTGGREQYFGPGTRLTVT.

V gene TRBV7-9 combines with J gene TRBJ1-3; D may be TRBD1 (5 bases). Germline values: CDR1 SEHNR, CDR2 FQNEAQ (reference sequence). The V and J ends lost 5 bases and 4 bases respectively, with 12 bases between them. The CDR3 loop spans 14 amino acids. The CDR3 DNA follows: TGTGCCAGCAGCCATCAGGGATCCGGAAACACCATATATTTT. Translation gives CASSHQGSGNTIYF.

V and J are TRBV5-3 and TRBJ1-1, with D tentatively TRBD1 (6 bases). TRBV5-3 qualifies as an ORF whose function is uncertain. V was cut by 3 bases and J by 7 bases, with 16 bases left in between. The CDR3 is 14 residues long. CDR3 DNA: TGTGCCAGAAGCTGCTCCGGGACACCCTTTGAAGCTTTCTTT. Translating gives CARSCSGTPFEAFF.

This clone was counted a single time. V usage is TRBV27 and J usage is TRBJ1-2; a possible D gene is TRBD1 (5 bases). In germline, CDR1 is MNHEY, CDR2 SMNVEV (reference sequence). The CDR3 length is 15 residues. The V gene lost 6 bases and the J gene lost 2 bases, with 16 bases spanning the gap. The CDR3 DNA reads TGTGCCAGCAGGGGAGACAGTTCACGAAACTATGGCTACACCTTC. It translates to CASRGDSSRNYGYTF.

The chain joins TRBV11-3 to TRBJ1-3; D ambiguous. The CDR3 is made up of 16 amino acids. With 3 bases removed from V and 0 bases from J, the gap between germline ends came to 12 bases. Per germline, CDR1 SGHNT and CDR2 YENEEA. The CDR3 coding sequence is TGTGCCAGCAGCTTGGCCGGGATTTACTCTGGAAACACCATATATTTT. Its protein product is CASSLAGIYSGNTIYF.

V usage is TRBV7-2 and J usage is TRBJ2-1, with TRBD2 identical over 7 bases. This CDR3 contains 16 residues. With V trimmed by 5 bases and J by 1 base, 8 bases remained unmatched. Germline-derived CDR1 and CDR2 are SGHTA and FQGNSA. CDR3 residues: CASSPYSAGSYNEQFF. The CDR3 bases are TGTGCCAGCAGCCCATACTCAGCGGGGTCCTACAATGAGCAGTTCTTC. Variable domain in full (rest from reference TRBV7-2 and TRBJ2-1): GAGVSQSPSNKVTEKGKDVELRCDPISGHTALYWYRQSLGQGLEFLIYFQGNSAPDKSGLPSDRFSAERTGGSVSTLTIQRTQQEDSAVYLCASSPYSAGSYNEQFFGPGTRLTVL.

The rearrangement joins TRBV27 to TRBJ2-5; D remains ambiguous. The DNA end favors TRBJ2-7, so the J call may be wrong. The CDR3 sequence is 13 residues long. The V gene's germline CDR1 is MNHEY and CDR2 SMNVEV (reference sequence). The CDR3 DNA sequence: TGTGCCAGCAGTTTGACACCTACCTACGAGCAGTACTTC. As protein: CASSLTPTYEQYF.

The chain has TRBV7-6 and TRBJ2-2; D call uncertain. Germline V CDR1 and CDR2: SGHVS, FNYEAQ. V dropped 0 bases and J dropped 0 bases, with 5 bases sitting between them. The CDR3 sequence is 15 residues long. The CDR3 sequence: CASSLALANTGELFF. Written as DNA, the CDR3 is TGTGCCAGCAGCTTAGCCCTTGCGAACACCGGGGAGCTGTTTTTT.

The chain uses TRBV10-3 and TRBJ1-5; D is possibly TRBD1 (6 bases). The germline V and J ends were trimmed by 4 bases and 3 bases, with 10 bases remaining between them. In germline, CDR1 is ENHRY, CDR2 SYGVKD. The CDR3 covers 14 residues. The CDR3 reads CAISGTDSNQPQHF. The CDR3 DNA follows: TGTGCCATCAGTGGGACAGATTCCAATCAGCCCCAGCATTTT.

This clone turned up a few times. V usage is TRBV7-9 and J usage is TRBJ1-6; TRBD1 might be the D (6 bases). The germline gives CDR1 SEHNR, CDR2 FQNEAQ (reference sequence). V lost 2 bases and J 2 bases, leaving 13 bases between the germline ends. CDR3 length equals 17 residues. The CDR3 DNA is TGTGCCAGCAGCTTACACAGGGTTAGTCCCTATAATTCACCCCTCCACTTT. Amino acid sequence: CASSLHRVSPYNSPLHF.

The chain couples TRBV11-2 to TRBJ2-2, with 7 bases identical to TRBD2. The CDR3 covers 15 residues. Unmatched junction bases numbered 7, after V lost 5 bases and J lost 4 bases. Germline V gene sequence: CDR1 SGHAT, CDR2 FQNNGV. The CDR3 spells CASSRQSGGTGELFF. CDR3 DNA: TGTGCCAGCAGCAGACAGTCGGGGGGCACCGGGGAGCTGTTTTTT.

V is TRBV30 and J is TRBJ1-2; TRBD1 matches 7 bases. Germline CDR1 and CDR2: GTSNPN and SVGIG (reference sequence). J was trimmed by 0 bases and V by 2 bases; bases with no gene match: 6. The CDR3 runs 15 residues. The CDR3 coding sequence is TGTGCCTGGAGTCCTTGGACAGGAGCTAACTATGGCTACACCTTC. It is translated as CAWSPWTGANYGYTF. The whole variable domain, filled in from reference TRBV30 and TRBJ1-2, reads SQTIHQWPATLVQPVGSPLSLECTVEGTSNPNLYWYRQAAGRGLQLLFYSVGIGQISSEVPQNLSASRPQDRQFILSSKKLLLSDSGFYLCAWSPWTGANYGYTFGSGTRLTVV.

Here the CDR3 reads CAWGREQGTGELFF. The CDR3 DNA follows: TGTGCCTGGGGAAGGGAACAGGGAACCGGGGAGCTGTTTTTT. This chain connects TRBV30 to TRBJ2-2; a weak D match, TRBD1 (6 bases). The CDR3 is 14 amino acids. Trimming took off 5 bases at V and 5 bases at J, with 15 bases between the two ends. Germline CDR1 GTSNPN, CDR2 SVGIG (reference sequence).

This chain joins TRBV30 and TRBJ2-3; 9 positions agree with TRBD1. The junction had 11 bases not matched to a gene; V was cut back by 1 base and J by 3 bases. The CDR3 is 17 residues long. Germline lookup yields CDR1 GTSNPN and CDR2 SVGIG (reference sequence). The CDR3, as DNA: TGTGCCTGGAGTGACACCACGGGACAGGGTTGGACAGATACGCAGTATTTT. Its protein product is CAWSDTTGQGWTDTQYF.

The gene calls are TRBV13 and TRBJ1-2; a possible D gene is TRBD1 (5 bases). CDR1 and CDR2 from the germline V gene are PRHDT and FYEKMQ (reference sequence). V gave up 5 bases and J gave up 6 bases, with 19 bases separating them. The CDR3 runs 15 residues. CDR3 loop: CASSLGADLGHGYTF. The CDR3 DNA reads TGTGCCAGCAGCCTTGGGGCCGACCTGGGACATGGCTACACCTTC.

This chain connects TRBV11-2 to TRBJ2-1; the D call may be TRBD1 or TRBD2 (6 bases each). Germline CDR1 reads SGHAT; CDR2 reads FQNNGV. V was shortened by 5 bases and J by 12 bases, with 29 bases between the two germline ends. The CDR3 runs 17 residues. CDR3 DNA sequence: TGTGCCAGCAGCCTTTGGAGGGGGGCCAAGTTTTCCCCGGTGCAGTTCTTC. Translating it yields CASSLWRGAKFSPVQFF.

The chain uses TRBV6-1 and TRBJ2-2; 8 nucleotides align to TRBD1. J was trimmed by 5 bases and V by 6 bases; bases with no gene match: 5. The CDR3 runs to 14 residues. Germline V gene lookup returns CDR1 MNHNS and CDR2 SASEGT. This CDR3 reads CASRQGAQTGELFF. The CDR3 nucleotides read TGTGCCAGCAGGCAGGGGGCGCAGACCGGGGAGCTGTTTTTT.

The rearrangement uses TRBV27 and TRBJ1-6; tentative D call: TRBD1 (5 bases). The V gene lost 5 bases and the J gene lost 0 bases, with 20 bases spanning the gap. This CDR3 contains 19 residues. CDR1 is MNHEY, CDR2 SMNVEV, per germline (reference sequence). CDR3 sequence reads: CASSPARAGWNSYNSPLHF. As DNA, the CDR3 is TGTGCCAGCAGTCCTGCGAGGGCAGGGTGGAACTCCTATAATTCACCCCTCCACTTT.

The sample holds a few counts of this clone. The CDR3 protein is CASSLGGINSPLHF. CDR3 bases: TGTGCCAGCAGCTTAGGAGGGATTAATTCACCCCTCCACTTT. The chain uses TRBV5-6 and TRBJ1-6; no clear D gene. Germline CDR1 reads SGHDT; CDR2 reads YYEEEE. CDR3 length: 14 amino acids. The ends were cut back, 2 bases at V and 6 bases at J, with 9 bases in the middle. Based on the CDR3 plus reference TRBV5-6 and TRBJ1-6, the full variable domain is DAGVTQSPTHLIKTRGQQVTLRCSPKSGHDTVSWYQQALGQGPQFIFQYYEEEERQRGNFPDRFSGHQFPNYSSELNVNALLLGDSALYLCASSLGGINSPLHFGNGTRLTVT.

V usage is TRBV18 and J usage is TRBJ1-1, with TRBD1 identical over 11 bases. V lost 2 bases, J lost 8 bases, and 7 bases stayed unmatched. The CDR3 spans 15 residues. The germline gives CDR1 KGHSH, CDR2 LQKENI. CDR3 DNA sequence: TGTGCCAGCTCACCAACCCCGGGACAGGGGGGAGAAGCTTTCTTT. This translates into CASSPTPGQGGEAFF.

This clone is a singleton in its sample. The DNA for the CDR3 is TGCGCCAGCAGCCAAGTCGCGGGCAGCGGCTCACCCCTCCACTTT. It specifies CASSQVAGSGSPLHF. The chain has TRBV4-3 and TRBJ1-6; D remains unclear. Trimming stripped 1 base from V and 10 bases from J, with 14 bases between. The CDR3 extends over 15 amino acids. In germline, CDR1 is LGHNA, CDR2 YSLEER.

This chain uses TRBV5-8 with TRBJ2-7; D not certain. CDR3 length: 14 amino acids. Germline lookup yields CDR1 SGHTS and CDR2 YDEGEE. Trimming took off 2 bases at V and 2 bases at J, with 11 bases between the two ends. The DNA of the CDR3 is TGTGCCAGCAGCTTCGACAAGCAGGCCTACGAGCAGTACTTC. The encoded protein is CASSFDKQAYEQYF.

The chain links TRBV5-5 to TRBJ2-3; no firm D call. The CDR3 spans 12 residues. V was clipped by 10 bases and J by 1 base, with 10 bases between them. Germline CDR1 reads SGHKS; CDR2 reads YYEKEE (reference sequence). The CDR3 DNA reads as TGTGCCGGTTCCACAGGCACAGATACGCAGTATTTT. This sequence encodes CAGSTGTDTQYF.

The genes are TRBV5-1 and TRBJ2-2; 7 bases are a match to TRBD1. From germline, CDR1 is SGHRS and CDR2 YFSETQ. The J segment lost 0 bases and the V segment lost 4 bases, leaving 3 bases of the junction unmatched. The CDR3 totals 15 residues. CDR3 nucleotide sequence: TGCGCCAGCAGCCGGACAGGTCCGAACACCGGGGAGCTGTTTTTT. It is translated as CASSRTGPNTGELFF.

V and J are TRBV2 and TRBJ2-2; tentative D call: TRBD2 (5 bases). Looked up from germline, CDR1 is SNHLY and CDR2 is FYNNEI. The CDR3 extends over 20 amino acids. Between the trimmed V and J ends, which lost 5 bases and 2 bases, there was a span of 27 bases. CDR3 amino acids: CASSPYGVEFYWRNTGELFF. In DNA form, the CDR3 reads TGTGCCAGCAGTCCTTACGGGGTCGAATTCTATTGGAGAAACACCGGGGAGCTGTTTTTT.

The V gene is TRBV30, the J gene TRBJ2-1; D not resolved. The CDR3 totals 13 residues. V lost 0 bases, J lost 12 bases, and 15 bases lay in between. CDR1 is GTSNPN and CDR2 is SVGIG in the germline V gene (reference sequence). DNA for the CDR3: TGTGCCTGGAGTGTATTTTTAGGGTCAGGGCAGTTCTTC. It translates to CAWSVFLGSGQFF.

The J gene is TRBJ1-2, the V gene TRBV21-1. TRBV21-1 corresponds to a pseudogene. CDR3 length equals 13 residues. The chain's CDR3 is CASSKAGLYGYTF. As DNA, the CDR3 is TGTGCCAGCAGCAAAGCAGGCCTCTATGGCTACACCTTC.